Shown below are 10 T cell receptor beta chains from a single sample sequenced in a study of blood T cell repertoires in COVID-19. Repertoires were generated with immunoSEQ multiplex PCR, while TCRdb's copy carries only in-frame clones and drops some. The profile shows 60,000 to 70,000 clones, 88% of them singletons. The specimen sequenced was peripheral blood. Source of these receptors: a woman at least 80 years old with active COVID-19.

This clone has a single count. V usage is TRBV4-3 and J usage is TRBJ1-2; D is uncertain. The CDR3 is 14 residues long. Germline lookup yields CDR1 LGHNA and CDR2 YSLEER. The germline V and J ends were trimmed by 0 bases and 3 bases, with 8 bases remaining between them. Written as DNA, the CDR3 is TGCGCCAGCAGCCAAGAAGCGGGTTACTATGGCTACACCTTC. This sequence encodes CASSQEAGYYGYTF.

The chain links TRBV9 to TRBJ1-6; D possibly corresponds to TRBD1 (6 bases). Per the germline V gene, CDR1 is SGDLS and CDR2 is YYNGEE. CDR3 size: 15 residues. The V end was cut by 6 bases, the J end by 14 bases, with 24 bases between. As DNA, the CDR3 is TGTGCCAGCAACCTTGGGGGGGGGCCCTTCAAGGCCCTCCACTTT. Amino acids: CASNLGGGPFKALHF.

The chain couples TRBV5-6 to TRBJ2-1; 9 positions agree with TRBD2. Germline-derived CDR1 and CDR2 are SGHDT and YYEEEE. Trimming removed 4 bases from V and 4 bases from J; junction bases left unmatched: 6. CDR3 length equals 15 residues. The CDR3 loop reads CASSATSGLYNEQFF. The CDR3, as DNA: TGTGCCAGCAGCGCGACTAGCGGCCTTTACAATGAGCAGTTCTTC. Full variable domain (rest looked up from reference TRBV5-6 and TRBJ2-1): DAGVTQSPTHLIKTRGQQVTLRCSPKSGHDTVSWYQQALGQGPQFIFQYYEEEERQRGNFPDRFSGHQFPNYSSELNVNALLLGDSALYLCASSATSGLYNEQFFGPGTRLTVL.

The rearrangement uses TRBV10-3 and TRBJ1-3; 10 positions agree with TRBD1. CDR3 length: 16 residues. J gave up 4 bases and V 4 bases, and 7 bases lay outside the gene matches. Per the germline V gene, CDR1 is ENHRY and CDR2 is SYGVKD. The CDR3 sequence: CAISGDRGDSGNTIYF. In nucleotides, the CDR3 is TGTGCCATCAGTGGGGACAGGGGTGATTCCGGAAACACCATATATTTT.

The CDR3, as DNA: TGCGCCAGCAGCTTGGCCAGGAGGCACGGGGAAAAACTGTTTTTT. It is translated as CASSLARRHGEKLFF. The chain joins TRBV5-1 to TRBJ1-4; D not resolved. The CDR3 runs to 15 residues. Germline V lookup: CDR1 SGHRS, CDR2 YFSETQ. V lost 0 bases and J lost 8, with 14 bases in between.

The chain couples TRBV9 to TRBJ1-4; D perhaps matches TRBD1 (6 bases). Germline V gene sequence: CDR1 SGDLS, CDR2 YYNGEE. The V gene lost 4 bases and the J gene lost 4 bases, with 11 bases spanning the gap. The CDR3 runs 14 residues. The CDR3 sequence is CASSQQGSNEKLFF. The CDR3 bases are TGTGCCAGCAGCCAACAGGGAAGTAATGAAAAACTGTTTTTT.

The CDR3 sequence is CASSFLSAPSTDTQYF. The DNA of the CDR3 is TGCGCCAGCAGCTTCCTCTCAGCGCCCAGCACAGATACGCAGTATTTT. This chain links TRBV5-1 with TRBJ2-3; D uncertain. Germline V gene sequence: CDR1 SGHRS, CDR2 YFSETQ. This CDR3 comprises 16 residues. Trimming took off 2 bases at V and 0 bases at J, with 13 bases between the two ends.

V and J are TRBV7-2 and TRBJ2-7; 8 bases are shared with TRBD1. V shed 2 bases and J 2 bases; nucleotides not matched to a gene: 5. The CDR3 loop spans 15 amino acids. Germline V gene data show CDR1 as SGHTA and CDR2 as FQGNSA. Here the CDR3 DNA reads TGTGCCAGCAGCTTATTTGGACAGGGTACCTACGAGCAGTACTTC. Its protein product is CASSLFGQGTYEQYF.

The J gene is TRBJ2-5, the V gene TRBV6-2 or TRBV6-3; 9 positions match TRBD2. CDR3 length equals 14 residues. Looked up from germline, CDR1 is MNHEY and CDR2 is SVGEGT. Trimming at V came to 6 bases and at J to 1 base, leaving 3 bases not matched to a gene. In DNA, the CDR3 is TGTGCCAGCAGCGCTAGCGGGGCCCAAGAGACCCAGTACTTC. Translating gives CASSASGAQETQYF.

This clone has just a few counts. V and J are TRBV6-6 and TRBJ1-1, with D possibly matching TRBD1 (6 bases). The germline V gene has CDR1 MNHNY and CDR2 SVGAGI (reference sequence). The CDR3 loop spans 14 amino acids. Trimming removed 0 bases from V and 5 bases from J, with 10 bases in between. The CDR3 DNA follows: TGTGCCAGCAGTTACTCGGGGGCGGCGACTGAAGCTTTCTTT. Amino acids: CASSYSGAATEAFF.